The entry that follows covers one T cell receptor beta chain sequence. The antigen is undetermined. V lost 3 bases to trimming and J lost 8 bases, with 16 bases between them. The CDR3 runs 15 residues. Per the germline V gene, CDR1 is MGHDK and CDR2 is SYGVNS. Repertoires were generated with immunoSEQ multiplex PCR, while TCRdb's copy carries only in-frame clones and drops some. The table shows 450,000 to 600,000 clones, with approximately 79% occurring only once. The data stem from a study of shared clonotypes between healthy human individuals. Broader study findings: The small donor group covered limited genetic and exposure diversity.

The receptor was derived from a woman between 40 and 50 years old in good health. Some clones in this sample may be carry-over from other donors' samples. The gene calls are TRBV25-1 and TRBJ1-4, with a tentative D call TRBD1 (5 bases). The sample was PBMCs. CDR3 amino acids: CASSDREGGREKLFF. CDR3 nucleotides: TGTGCCAGCAGTGACAGGGAGGGTGGCAGGGAAAAACTGTTTTTT.